This T cell receptor beta chain was profiled in a study of T cells in Graves' hyperthyroidism and ophthalmopathy. Graves' hyperthyroidism was deemed stable given no ophthalmopathy progression within 18 months. Lactation, pregnancy, other autoimmune disease or uncontrolled infection excluded patients. It was RNA transcripts that yielded the amplified TCR beta CDR3 regions. The TCR CDR3 first-round RT-PCR relied on the HTBI primer set. In TCRdb, the multiplex PCR reads were re-called with MiXCR into one record per CDR3 protein. The sample lists about 200,000 distinct CDR3 sequences, less than 20% occurring once. Whole-study results and caveats: Separation of ophthalmopathy from stable hyperthyroidism was achieved by a 13 V-J model. Most clonotypes that expanded in the thyroid above 0.001 also showed up in blood.

This clonotype was seen ten or more times. Its target is not known. CDR1 and CDR2 (germline): SGHTA, FQGTGA. The CDR3 is 15 residues long. Trimming left V 3 bases short and J 3 bases short, with 11 bases between. This chain connects TRBV7-3 to TRBJ1-4; D might be TRBD1 (6 bases). The sequencing sample was made of blood. The source of this sequence is a woman in her forties or fifties with Graves' hyperthyroidism. CDR3 sequence: CASSLGAGANEKLFF. The CDR3 DNA reads as TGTGCCAGCAGCTTGGGTGCAGGGGCTAATGAAAAACTGTTTTTT.